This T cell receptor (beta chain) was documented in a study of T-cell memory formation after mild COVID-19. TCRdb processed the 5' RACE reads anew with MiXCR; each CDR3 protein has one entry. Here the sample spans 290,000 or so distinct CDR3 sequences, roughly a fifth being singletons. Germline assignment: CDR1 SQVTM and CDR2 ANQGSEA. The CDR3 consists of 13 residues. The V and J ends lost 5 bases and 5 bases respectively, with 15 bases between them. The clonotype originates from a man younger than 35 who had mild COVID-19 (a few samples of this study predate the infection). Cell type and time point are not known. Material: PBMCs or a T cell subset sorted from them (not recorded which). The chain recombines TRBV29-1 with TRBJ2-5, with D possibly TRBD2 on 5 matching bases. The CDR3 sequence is CSVREGVVETQYF. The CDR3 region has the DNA TGCAGCGTTAGAGAGGGCGTAGTGGAGACCCAGTACTTC.